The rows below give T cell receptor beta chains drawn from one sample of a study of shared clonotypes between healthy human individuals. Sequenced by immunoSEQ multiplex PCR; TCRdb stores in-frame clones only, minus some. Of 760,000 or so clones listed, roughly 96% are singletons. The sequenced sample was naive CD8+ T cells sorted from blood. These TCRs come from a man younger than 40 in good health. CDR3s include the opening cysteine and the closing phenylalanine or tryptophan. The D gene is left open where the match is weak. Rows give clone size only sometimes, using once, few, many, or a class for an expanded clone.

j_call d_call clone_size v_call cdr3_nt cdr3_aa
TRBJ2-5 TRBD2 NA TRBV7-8 TGTGCCAGCAGCTTTTGGCTAGCGGGAAAAGAGACCCAGTACTTC CASSFWLAGKETQYF
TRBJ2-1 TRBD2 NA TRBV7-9 TGTGCCAGCAGCTTAGCGAGGACTAGCGGGAGGAGCTCCTACAATGAGCAGTTCTTC CASSLARTSGRSSYNEQFF
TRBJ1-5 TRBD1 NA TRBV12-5 TGTGCTAGTGGGTCCCCACCGGGACAGGATTCTAGTCAGCCCCAGCATTTT CASGSPPGQDSSQPQHF
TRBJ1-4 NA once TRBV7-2 TGTGCCAGCAGCTTAGGATCGGGAACTAATGAAAAACTGTTTTTT CASSLGSGTNEKLFF
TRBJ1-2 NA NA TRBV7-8 TGTGCCAGCAGCTTAGAGGGCGGGACACACGGATCCTATGGCTACACCTTC CASSLEGGTHGSYGYTF
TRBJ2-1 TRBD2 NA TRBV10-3 TGTGCCATCAGTGAGCCAAGTACCGGGACTAGCGGGAGTAATGAGCAGTTCTTC CAISEPSTGTSGSNEQFF
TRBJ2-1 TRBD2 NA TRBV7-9 TGTGCCAGCAGCTTAGTGACAGCTAGCGGCAATGAGCAGTTCTTC CASSLVTASGNEQFF
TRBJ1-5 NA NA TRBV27 TGTGCCAGCAGCCGGGGGGGTTCTCAGCCCCAGCATTTT CASSRGGSQPQHF
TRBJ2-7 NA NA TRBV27 TGTGCCAGCAGGACAGCCCAAAGCTCCTACGAGCAGTACTTC CASRTAQSSYEQYF
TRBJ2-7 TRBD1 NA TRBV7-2 TGTGCCAGCAGCTCTGGACAGGGAGCCTACGAGCAGTACTTC CASSSGQGAYEQYF
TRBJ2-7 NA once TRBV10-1 TGCGCCAGCAGTGAGTACGACGAGCAGTACTTC CASSEYDEQYF
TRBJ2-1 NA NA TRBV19 TGTGCCAGTAGTTTCGGGAACTCCTACAATGAGCAGTTCTTC CASSFGNSYNEQFF